The following is a T cell receptor (beta chain) sequence with its context. Its antigen is still unknown. Per-base qualities were not stored, and no clone one base away is much larger. The CDR3 sequence holds 17 residues, the cysteine and phenylalanine included. The retained sequence is limited to the CDR3, 51 bases, with the frame set at the first base. From a lookup of the germline V gene, CDR1 and CDR2 are MGHRA and YSYEKL. The V end gives up 1 base and the J end 5 bases, leaving 12 bases in the junction not matched to a gene. TCRbeta CDR3 regions were amplified from genomic DNA using the immunoSEQ Assay, a bias-controlled multiplex PCR. In the source study's methods: Within the assay, amplification of reference gene primers was used to estimate how many nucleated cells each sample contained. To quantify the absolute abundance of each unique TCRbeta CDR3 rearrangement, sequence reads were collapsed and filtered. Productive Simpson clonality was computed per sample as the square root of Simpson's diversity index over productive rearrangements. TCRdb limited this immuneACCESS table to in-frame rearrangements with V and J called. A share of clones is missing; checked studies link under half to unresolved V genes, and the rest is unexplained. V, J and clone size are those of that table, while D and trimming were read from the DNA. Present in this sample are roughly 180,000 clones, more than 65% of which were seen just once. The top ten hold about 11% of the sample.

Participants in the prospective study were enrolled through a virtual design, were aged roughly 18 to 95 years, and lived in approximately 25 United States geographic areas. To assign participants to cohorts, the prospective study relied on clinical history that participants themselves reported in a screening survey and a study questionnaire. For ImmuneRACE Cohort 3, a participant was defined as recovered based on two consecutive negative NP/OP PCR tests, clearance by a healthcare professional, or resolution of symptoms. Each participant in the prospective study had whole blood, serum and a nasopharyngeal or oropharyngeal swab collected by mobile phlebotomists. Over a roughly two-month period, participants in the prospective study had the option of providing additional blood draws and questionnaires. Before DNA extraction, blood samples from the prospective study were shipped at room temperature or frozen.

The data originate from a study of blood T cell repertoires in COVID-19 (dated by TCRdb to 2018 to 2021). Context from the whole study: Samples from collaborators originated in the United States, Italy and Spain and spanned both the acute and convalescent phases of COVID-19. The material from the prospective study consisted of cDNA or gDNA derived from T cells, B-cell-depleted T cells, or PBMCs. Subjects who had been exposed to COVID-19, were actively infected with it, or had recovered from it provided the deeply sampled blood TCRbeta repertoires that made up the dataset. The repertoires were made available in a free public database intended to serve as a resource for research on the immune response to SARS-CoV-2. The samples were drawn from the first 160 participants of the ongoing ImmuneRACE study and from about 1,200 subjects provided by 6 global collaborators. Nearly every sample came with metadata listing a de-identified subject ID, COVID-19 status, age in years and sex. Where available, HLA class I and class II types were obtained from metadata supplied by the sample provider rather than from assay-based typing.

On the study overall, not on this receptor specifically: The amount of clinical and demographic metadata varied by source and participant and was provided uncurated.

Material for sequencing was PBMCs or T cells enriched from blood (not recorded which). The V gene is TRBV4-1 and the J gene is TRBJ2-5, with 8 junctional bases fitting TRBD2. The sequence was obtained from a man between 45 and 60 years old who had recovered from COVID-19. CDR3 loop: CASSQVVTSDSMETQYF. The sequence in DNA is TGCGCCAGCAGCCAAGTTGTGACTAGCGATTCAATGGAGACCCAGTACTTC.